These 9 T cell receptor beta chains were sequenced from one sample in a study of graft-versus-host responses after intestinal transplantation. The table came from immunoSEQ multiplex PCR; TCRdb's copy has only in-frame clones and leaves some out. Counted here are about 92,000 clones, 75% to 95% occurring once; the ten biggest clones make up approximately 5.6%. Their recognized antigens are unknown. Specimen: unstimulated CD8+ T cells sorted from spleen or lymph node cells, collected before intestinal transplant. The origin of the receptors is a human donor who received an intestinal transplant.

The V and J genes are TRBV5-1 and TRBJ1-2; TRBD1 might be the D (6 bases). V lost 5 bases and J 0 bases, leaving 14 bases between the germline ends. CDR1 SGHRS and CDR2 YFSETQ come from the germline V gene. The CDR3 covers 15 residues. The CDR3, as DNA: TGCGCCAGCAGACCCCTAGGGGGATCTAACTATGGCTACACCTTC. It encodes CASRPLGGSNYGYTF.

V gene TRBV4-1 combines with J gene TRBJ2-1; 9 bases are a match to TRBD2. The germline V gene encodes CDR1 MGHRA and CDR2 YSYEKL. The CDR3 consists of 16 residues. V was clipped by 1 base and J by 2 bases; unmatched bases: 3. The CDR3 here is CASSQVGGRAYNEQFF. The CDR3 DNA reads TGCGCCAGCAGCCAAGTAGGCGGGAGGGCCTACAATGAGCAGTTCTTC.

The table lists this clone with a few counts. The genes are TRBV2 and TRBJ2-7; 9 positions agree with TRBD1. Trimming took 8 bases from V and 2 from J; bases not matched to a gene: 4. Germline V gene sequence: CDR1 SNHLY, CDR2 FYNNEI. This CDR3 region has 13 residues. The CDR3 sequence: CASGQGPAYEQYF. CDR3 in DNA: TGTGCCAGCGGACAGGGGCCTGCCTACGAGCAGTACTTC.

The rearrangement joins TRBV29-1 to TRBJ2-3; 14 bases are shared with TRBD2. The trim removed 8 bases at V and 0 bases at J, leaving 7 bases unmatched. This CDR3 is 16 amino acids long. Germline V gene lookup returns CDR1 SQVTM and CDR2 ANQGSEA. As DNA, the CDR3 is TGCAGCCTTGCCGGGACTAGCGGGAGTAGCACAGATACGCAGTATTTT. It yields the protein CSLAGTSGSSTDTQYF.

This chain connects TRBV30 to TRBJ2-7, with D uncertain. The V and J ends lost 1 base and 3 bases respectively, with 16 bases between them. This CDR3 contains 15 residues. In germline, CDR1 is GTSNPN, CDR2 SVGIG (reference sequence). The CDR3 sequence is CAWSGNPLLVYEQYF. CDR3 in DNA: TGTGCCTGGAGTGGAAACCCCCTTTTGGTCTACGAGCAGTACTTC.

The V and J genes are TRBV6-5 and TRBJ1-1, with D possibly TRBD1 on 6 matching bases. The CDR3 is made up of 14 amino acids. Germline CDR1 MNHEY, CDR2 SVGAGI. Trimming took 7 bases from V and 3 from J, leaving 15 bases between them. CDR3 sequence reads: CASTGGGGDTEAFF. Written as DNA, the CDR3 is TGTGCCAGCACCGGAGGGGGAGGGGACACTGAAGCTTTCTTT.

V and J are TRBV9 and TRBJ2-7; tentative D call: TRBD1 (6 bases). The V and J ends lost 2 bases and 0 bases respectively, with 15 bases between them. The CDR3 spans 16 residues. Looked up from germline, CDR1 is SGDLS and CDR2 is YYNGEE. The CDR3 DNA is TGTGCCAGCAGCGTGTCGGACAGCCCCCGCTCCTACGAGCAGTACTTC. As protein: CASSVSDSPRSYEQYF.

This rearrangement joins TRBV5-6 to TRBJ2-5; tentative D call: TRBD2 (5 bases). Trimming left V 2 bases short and J 5 bases short, with 16 bases between. Germline-derived CDR1 and CDR2 are SGHDT and YYEEEE. The CDR3 covers 15 residues. This chain's CDR3 is CASSFATRVGETQYF. The CDR3 bases are TGTGCCAGCAGCTTTGCGACGAGGGTGGGGGAGACCCAGTACTTC.

The CDR3 loop reads CASSSIGQGPGYEQYF. The CDR3 DNA reads TGTGCCAGCAGCTCCATCGGACAGGGCCCTGGGTACGAGCAGTACTTC. The chain links TRBV11-2 to TRBJ2-7, with 8 bases that match TRBD1. Per the germline V gene, CDR1 is SGHAT and CDR2 is FQNNGV. Trimming at V came to 4 bases and at J to 4 bases, leaving 12 bases not matched to a gene. The CDR3 covers 16 residues. The variable domain in full, with the rest retrieved from reference TRBV11-2 and TRBJ2-7, is EAGVAQSPRYKIIEKRQSVAFWCNPISGHATLYWYQQILGQGPKLLIQFQNNGVVDDSQLPKDRFSAERLKGVDSTLKIQPAKLEDSAVYLCASSSIGQGPGYEQYFGPGTRLTVT.